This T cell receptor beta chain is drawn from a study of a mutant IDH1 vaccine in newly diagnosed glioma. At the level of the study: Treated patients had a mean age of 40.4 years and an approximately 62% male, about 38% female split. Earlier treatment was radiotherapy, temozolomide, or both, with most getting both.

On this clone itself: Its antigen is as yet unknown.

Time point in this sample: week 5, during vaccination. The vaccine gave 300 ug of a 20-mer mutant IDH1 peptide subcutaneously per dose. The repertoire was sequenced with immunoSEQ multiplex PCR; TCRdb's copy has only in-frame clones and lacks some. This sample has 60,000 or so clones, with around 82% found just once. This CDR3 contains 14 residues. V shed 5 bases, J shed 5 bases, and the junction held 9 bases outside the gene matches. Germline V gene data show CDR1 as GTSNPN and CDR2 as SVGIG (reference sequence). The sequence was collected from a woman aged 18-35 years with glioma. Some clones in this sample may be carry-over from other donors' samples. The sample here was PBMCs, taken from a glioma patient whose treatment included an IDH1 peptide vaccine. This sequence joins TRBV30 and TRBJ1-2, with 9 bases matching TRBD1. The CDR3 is CAWAGTGTTYGYTF. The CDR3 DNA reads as TGTGCCTGGGCCGGGACAGGGACAACTTATGGCTACACCTTC.